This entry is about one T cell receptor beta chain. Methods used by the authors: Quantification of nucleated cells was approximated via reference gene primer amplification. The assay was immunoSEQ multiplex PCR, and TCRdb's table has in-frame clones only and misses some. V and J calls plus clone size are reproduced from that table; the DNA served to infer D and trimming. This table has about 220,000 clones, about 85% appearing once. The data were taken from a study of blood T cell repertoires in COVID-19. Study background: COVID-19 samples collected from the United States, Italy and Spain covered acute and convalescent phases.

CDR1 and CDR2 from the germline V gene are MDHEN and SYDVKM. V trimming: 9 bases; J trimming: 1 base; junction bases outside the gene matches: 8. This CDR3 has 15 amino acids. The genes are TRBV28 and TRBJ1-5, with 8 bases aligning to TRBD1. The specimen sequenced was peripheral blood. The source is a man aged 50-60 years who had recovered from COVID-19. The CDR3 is CASRPGGGSNQPQHF. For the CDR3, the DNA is TGTGCCAGTAGGCCAGGGGGCGGAAGCAATCAGCCCCAGCATTTT.